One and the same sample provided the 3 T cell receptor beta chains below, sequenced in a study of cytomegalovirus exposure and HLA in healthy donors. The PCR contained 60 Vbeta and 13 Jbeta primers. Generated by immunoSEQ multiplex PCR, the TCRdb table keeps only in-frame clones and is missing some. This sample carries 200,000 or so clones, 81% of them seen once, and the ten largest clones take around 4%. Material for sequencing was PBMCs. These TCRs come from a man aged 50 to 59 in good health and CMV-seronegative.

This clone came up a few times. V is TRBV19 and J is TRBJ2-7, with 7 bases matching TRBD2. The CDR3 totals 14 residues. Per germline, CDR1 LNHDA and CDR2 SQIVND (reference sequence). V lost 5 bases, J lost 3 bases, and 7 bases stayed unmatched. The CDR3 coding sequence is TGTGCCAGTAGTCTACCGGGGGGTAACTACGAGCAGTACTTC. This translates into CASSLPGGNYEQYF.

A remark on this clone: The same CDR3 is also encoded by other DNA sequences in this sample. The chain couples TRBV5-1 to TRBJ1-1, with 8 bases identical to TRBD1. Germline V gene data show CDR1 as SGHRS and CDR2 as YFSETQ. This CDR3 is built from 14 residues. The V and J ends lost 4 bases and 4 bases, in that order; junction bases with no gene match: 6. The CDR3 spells CASSSGQGFTEAFF. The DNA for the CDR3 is TGCGCCAGCAGCAGCGGACAGGGTTTCACTGAAGCTTTCTTT.

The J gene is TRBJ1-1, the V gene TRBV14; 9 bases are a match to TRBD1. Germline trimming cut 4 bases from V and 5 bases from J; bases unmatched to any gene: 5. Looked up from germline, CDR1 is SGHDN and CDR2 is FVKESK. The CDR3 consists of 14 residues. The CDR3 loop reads CASSRNRGRTEAFF. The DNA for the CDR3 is TGTGCCAGCAGCCGTAACAGGGGGCGAACTGAAGCTTTCTTT.